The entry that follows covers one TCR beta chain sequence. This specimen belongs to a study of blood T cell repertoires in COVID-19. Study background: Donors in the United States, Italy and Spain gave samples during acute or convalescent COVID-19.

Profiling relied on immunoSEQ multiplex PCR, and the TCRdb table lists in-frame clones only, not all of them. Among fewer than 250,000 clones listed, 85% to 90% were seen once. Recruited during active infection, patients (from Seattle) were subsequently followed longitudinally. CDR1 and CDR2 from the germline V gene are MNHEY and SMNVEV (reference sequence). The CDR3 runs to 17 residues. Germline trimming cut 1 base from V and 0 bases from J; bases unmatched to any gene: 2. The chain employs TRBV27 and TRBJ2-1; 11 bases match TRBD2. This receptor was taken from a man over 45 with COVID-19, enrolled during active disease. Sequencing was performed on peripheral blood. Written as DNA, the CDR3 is TGTGCCAGCAGTTTATGGGGACTAGCGGTCTCCTACAATGAGCAGTTCTTC. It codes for CASSLWGLAVSYNEQFF.